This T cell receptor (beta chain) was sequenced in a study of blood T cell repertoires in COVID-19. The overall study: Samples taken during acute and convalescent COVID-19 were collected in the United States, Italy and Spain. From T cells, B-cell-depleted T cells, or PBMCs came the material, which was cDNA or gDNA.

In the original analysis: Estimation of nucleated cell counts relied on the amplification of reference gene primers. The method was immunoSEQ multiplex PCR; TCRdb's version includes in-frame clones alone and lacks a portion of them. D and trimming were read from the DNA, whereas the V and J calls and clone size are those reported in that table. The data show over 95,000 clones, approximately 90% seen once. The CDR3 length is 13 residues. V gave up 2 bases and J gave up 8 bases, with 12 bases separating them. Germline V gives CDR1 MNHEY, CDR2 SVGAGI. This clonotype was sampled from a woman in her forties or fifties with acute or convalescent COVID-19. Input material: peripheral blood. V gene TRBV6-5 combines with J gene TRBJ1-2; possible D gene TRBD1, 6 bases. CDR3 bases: TGTGCCAGCAGTTACGGGGGGGGGCAAGGCTACACCTTC. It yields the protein CASSYGGGQGYTF.